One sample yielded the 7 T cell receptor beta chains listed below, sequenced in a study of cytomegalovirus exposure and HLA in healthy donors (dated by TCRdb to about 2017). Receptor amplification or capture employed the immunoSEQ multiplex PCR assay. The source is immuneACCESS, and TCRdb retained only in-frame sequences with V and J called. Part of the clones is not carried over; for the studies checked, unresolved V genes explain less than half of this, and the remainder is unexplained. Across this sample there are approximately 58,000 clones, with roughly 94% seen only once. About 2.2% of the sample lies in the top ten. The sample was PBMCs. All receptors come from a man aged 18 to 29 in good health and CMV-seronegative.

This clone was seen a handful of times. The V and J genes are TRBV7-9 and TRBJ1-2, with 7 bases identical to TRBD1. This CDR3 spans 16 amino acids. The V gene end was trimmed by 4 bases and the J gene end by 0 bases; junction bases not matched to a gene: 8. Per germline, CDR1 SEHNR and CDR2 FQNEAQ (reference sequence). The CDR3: CASSSELGGTNYGYTF. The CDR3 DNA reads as TGTGCCAGCAGCTCCGAGTTAGGGGGCACTAACTATGGCTACACCTTC.

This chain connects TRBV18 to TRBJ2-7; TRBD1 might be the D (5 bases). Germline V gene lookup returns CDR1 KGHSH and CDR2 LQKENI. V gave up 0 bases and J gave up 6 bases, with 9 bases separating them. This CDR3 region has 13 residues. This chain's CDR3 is CASSPPGRGEQYF. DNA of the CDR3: TGTGCCAGCTCACCACCGGGAAGGGGCGAGCAGTACTTC.

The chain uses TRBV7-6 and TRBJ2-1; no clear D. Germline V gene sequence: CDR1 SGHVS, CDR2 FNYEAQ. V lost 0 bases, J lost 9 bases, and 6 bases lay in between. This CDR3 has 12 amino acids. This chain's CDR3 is CASSLASGEQFF. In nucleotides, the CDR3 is TGTGCCAGCAGCTTAGCGTCCGGTGAGCAGTTCTTC.

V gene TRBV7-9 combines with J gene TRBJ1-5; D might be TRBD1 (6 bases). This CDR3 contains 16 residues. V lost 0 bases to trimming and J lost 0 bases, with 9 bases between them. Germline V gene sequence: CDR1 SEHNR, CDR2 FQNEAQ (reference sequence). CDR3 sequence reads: CASSLATGPSNQPQHF. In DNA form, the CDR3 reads TGTGCCAGCAGCTTAGCGACAGGTCCTAGCAATCAGCCCCAGCATTTT.

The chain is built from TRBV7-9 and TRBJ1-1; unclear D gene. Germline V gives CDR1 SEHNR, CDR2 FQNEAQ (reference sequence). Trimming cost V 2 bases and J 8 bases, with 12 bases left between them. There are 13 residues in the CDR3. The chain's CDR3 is CASSLPSAEEAFF. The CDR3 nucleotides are TGTGCCAGCAGCTTACCGAGCGCAGAAGAAGCTTTCTTT. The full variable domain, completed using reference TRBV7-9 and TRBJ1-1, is DTGVSQNPRHKITKRGQNVTFRCDPISEHNRLYWYRQTLGQGPEFLTYFQNEAQLEKSRLLSDRFSAERPKGSFSTLEIQRTEQGDSAMYLCASSLPSAEEAFFGQGTRLTVV.

The CDR3 bases are TGCGCCAGCAGCAATGTGGCAGGGTGGGGGCAGTTCTTC. This codes for CASSNVAGWGQFF. This chain joins TRBV5-1 and TRBJ2-1; maybe TRBD1 (5 bases). This CDR3 comprises 13 residues. V shed 4 bases and J shed 12 bases, with 17 bases lying between them. In germline, CDR1 is SGHRS, CDR2 YFSETQ.

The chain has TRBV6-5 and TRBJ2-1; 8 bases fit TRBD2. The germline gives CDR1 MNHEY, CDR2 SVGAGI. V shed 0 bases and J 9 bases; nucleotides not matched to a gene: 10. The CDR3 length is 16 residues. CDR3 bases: TGTGCCAGCAGTTACTCTTCCGGGACTAGTGAGGGTGAGCAGTTCTTC. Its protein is CASSYSSGTSEGEQFF.